Included here is one T cell receptor beta chain sequence, with context. Together with a sample-barcoded 5' primer, a J-beta primer mix was included in a second PCR lasting roughly 6 to 12 cycles. TCRdb called the 5' RACE reads again in MiXCR, with one record for every CDR3 protein. The profile shows 800,000 to 950,000 distinct CDR3 sequences, under 50% of them singletons. The data derive from a study of blood T cells in healthy people across ages. This CDR3 is 15 amino acids long. With 6 bases clipped from V and 2 bases from J, the junction kept 9 bases outside the gene matches. The germline gives CDR1 MNHEY, CDR2 SMNVEV (reference sequence).

The sample comprised blood. J is TRBJ2-5 and V is TRBV27; 7 positions agree with TRBD1. This receptor was taken from a man aged 25-40 years in good health. The CDR3 DNA sequence: TGTGCCAGCAGAAATCTTGGGACAGTACAAGAGACCCAGTACTTC. The encoded protein is CASRNLGTVQETQYF.